This TCR beta chain was sequenced in a study of neurological immune-mediated disorders. TCRdb processed the 5' RACE reads anew with MiXCR; each CDR3 protein has one entry. Of about 120,000 distinct CDR3 sequences detected, about 3.4% appear once; the ten largest clones hold around 1.2%. Trimming shortened V by 2 bases and J by 2 bases, and 2 bases separated the two germline ends. CDR3 size: 11 residues. From germline, CDR1 is DFQATT and CDR2 SNEGSKA (reference sequence). The clonotype originates from a woman aged 25 to 39 with multiple sclerosis. Sequences were obtained from PBMCs. This chain links TRBV20-1 with TRBJ2-3; D uncertain. CDR3 residues: CSARTTDTQYF. For the CDR3, the DNA is TGCAGTGCTAGAACCACAGATACGCAGTATTTT.